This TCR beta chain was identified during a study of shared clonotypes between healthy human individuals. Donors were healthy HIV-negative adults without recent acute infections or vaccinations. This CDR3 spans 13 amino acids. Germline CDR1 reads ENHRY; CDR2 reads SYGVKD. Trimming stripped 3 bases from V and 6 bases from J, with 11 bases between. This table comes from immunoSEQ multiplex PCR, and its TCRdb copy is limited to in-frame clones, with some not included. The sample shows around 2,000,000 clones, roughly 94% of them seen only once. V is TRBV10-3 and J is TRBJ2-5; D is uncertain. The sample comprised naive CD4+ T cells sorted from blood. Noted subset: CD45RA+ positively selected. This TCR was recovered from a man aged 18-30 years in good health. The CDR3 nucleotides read TGTGCCATCAGTGATCTTCACGGGCAGACCCAGTACTTC. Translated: CAISDLHGQTQYF.